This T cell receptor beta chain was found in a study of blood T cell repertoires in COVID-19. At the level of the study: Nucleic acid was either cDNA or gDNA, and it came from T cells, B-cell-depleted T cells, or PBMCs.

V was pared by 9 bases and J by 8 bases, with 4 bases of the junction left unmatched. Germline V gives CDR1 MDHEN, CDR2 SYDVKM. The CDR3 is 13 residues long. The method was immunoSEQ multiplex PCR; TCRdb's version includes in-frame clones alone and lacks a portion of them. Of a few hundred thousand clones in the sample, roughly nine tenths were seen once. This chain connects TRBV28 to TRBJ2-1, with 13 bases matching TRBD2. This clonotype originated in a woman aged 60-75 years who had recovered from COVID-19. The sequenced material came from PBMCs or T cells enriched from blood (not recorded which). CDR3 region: CASGTSGEDEQFF. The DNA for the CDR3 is TGTGCCAGTGGGACTAGCGGGGAGGATGAGCAGTTCTTC.